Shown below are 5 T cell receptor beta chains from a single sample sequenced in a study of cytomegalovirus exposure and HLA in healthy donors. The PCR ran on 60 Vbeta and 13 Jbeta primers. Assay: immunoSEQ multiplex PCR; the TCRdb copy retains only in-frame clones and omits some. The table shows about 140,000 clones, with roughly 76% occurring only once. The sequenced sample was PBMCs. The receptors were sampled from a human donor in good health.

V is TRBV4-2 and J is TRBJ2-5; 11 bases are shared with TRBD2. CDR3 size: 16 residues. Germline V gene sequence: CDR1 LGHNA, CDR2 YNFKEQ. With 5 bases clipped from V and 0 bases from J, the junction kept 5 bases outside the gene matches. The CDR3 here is CASSSSLAGDQETQYF. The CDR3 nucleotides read TGTGCCAGCAGCTCATCACTAGCGGGGGACCAAGAGACCCAGTACTTC.

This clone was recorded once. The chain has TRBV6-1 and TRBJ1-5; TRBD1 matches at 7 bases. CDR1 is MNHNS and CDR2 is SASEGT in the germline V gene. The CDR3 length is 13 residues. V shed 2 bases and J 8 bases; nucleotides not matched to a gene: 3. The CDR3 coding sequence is TGTGCCAGCAGTGAATACAGGGGAGAGCCCCAGCATTTT. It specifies CASSEYRGEPQHF.

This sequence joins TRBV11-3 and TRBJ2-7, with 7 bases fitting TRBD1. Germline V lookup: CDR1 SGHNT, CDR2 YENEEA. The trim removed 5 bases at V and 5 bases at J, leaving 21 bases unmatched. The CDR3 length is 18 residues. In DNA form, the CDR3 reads TGTGCCAGCAGCCCCCGAGGGACAGTTCCCATCTACTCAAACGAGCAGTACTTC. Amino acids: CASSPRGTVPIYSNEQYF.

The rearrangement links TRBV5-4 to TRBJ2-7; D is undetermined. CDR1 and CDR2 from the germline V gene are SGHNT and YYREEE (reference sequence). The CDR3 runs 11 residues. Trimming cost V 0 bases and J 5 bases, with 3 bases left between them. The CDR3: CASSLVDEQYF. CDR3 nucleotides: TGTGCCAGCAGCTTGGTAGACGAGCAGTACTTC.

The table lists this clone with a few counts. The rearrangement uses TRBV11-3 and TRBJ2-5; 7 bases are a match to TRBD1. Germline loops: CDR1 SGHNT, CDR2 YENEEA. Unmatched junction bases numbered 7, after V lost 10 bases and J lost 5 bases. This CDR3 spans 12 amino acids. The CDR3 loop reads CATGQRDETQYF. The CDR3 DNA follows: TGTGCCACGGGACAGAGAGATGAGACCCAGTACTTC.